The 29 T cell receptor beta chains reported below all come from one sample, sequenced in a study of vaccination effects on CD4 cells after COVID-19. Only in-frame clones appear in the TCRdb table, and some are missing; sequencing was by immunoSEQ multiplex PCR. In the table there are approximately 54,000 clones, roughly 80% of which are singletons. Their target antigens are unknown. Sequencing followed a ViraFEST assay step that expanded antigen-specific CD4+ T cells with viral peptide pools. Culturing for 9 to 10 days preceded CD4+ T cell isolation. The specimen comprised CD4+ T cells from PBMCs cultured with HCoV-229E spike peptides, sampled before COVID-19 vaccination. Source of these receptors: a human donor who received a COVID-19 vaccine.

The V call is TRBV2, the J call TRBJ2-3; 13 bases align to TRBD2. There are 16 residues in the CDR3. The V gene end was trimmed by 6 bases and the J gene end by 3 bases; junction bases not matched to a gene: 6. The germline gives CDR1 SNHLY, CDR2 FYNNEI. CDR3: CASRGILAGGTDTQYF. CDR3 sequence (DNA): TGTGCCAGCAGGGGAATACTAGCGGGGGGGACAGATACGCAGTATTTT.

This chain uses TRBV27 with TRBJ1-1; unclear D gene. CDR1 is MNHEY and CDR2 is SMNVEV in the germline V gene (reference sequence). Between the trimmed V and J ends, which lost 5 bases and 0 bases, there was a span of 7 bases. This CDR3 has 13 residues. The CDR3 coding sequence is TGTGCCAGCAGTGGGCCCATGAACACTGAAGCTTTCTTT. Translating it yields CASSGPMNTEAFF.

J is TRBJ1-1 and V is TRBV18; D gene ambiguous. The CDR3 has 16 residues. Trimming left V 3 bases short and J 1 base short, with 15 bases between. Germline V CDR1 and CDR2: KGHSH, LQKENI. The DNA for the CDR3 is TGTGCCAGCTCACCTCGTGTTAACTCCGAGAACACTGAAGCTTTCTTT. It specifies CASSPRVNSENTEAFF.

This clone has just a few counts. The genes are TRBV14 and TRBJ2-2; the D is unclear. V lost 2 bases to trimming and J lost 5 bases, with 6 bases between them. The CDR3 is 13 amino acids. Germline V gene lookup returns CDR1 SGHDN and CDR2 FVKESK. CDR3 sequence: CASSQQATGELFF. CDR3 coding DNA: TGTGCCAGCAGCCAACAGGCAACCGGGGAGCTGTTTTTT.

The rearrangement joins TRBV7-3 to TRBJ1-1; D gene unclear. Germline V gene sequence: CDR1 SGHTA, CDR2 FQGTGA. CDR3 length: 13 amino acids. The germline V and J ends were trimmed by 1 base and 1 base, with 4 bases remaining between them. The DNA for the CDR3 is TGTGCCAGCAGCTTAATAAGGAACACTGAAGCTTTCTTT. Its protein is CASSLIRNTEAFF.

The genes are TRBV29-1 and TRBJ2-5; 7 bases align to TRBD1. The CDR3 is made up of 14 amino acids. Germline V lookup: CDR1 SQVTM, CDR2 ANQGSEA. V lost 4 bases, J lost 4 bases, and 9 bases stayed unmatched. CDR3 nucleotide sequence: TGCAGCGTTGCCCGGGACAGCGCTGGAGAGACCCAGTACTTC. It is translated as CSVARDSAGETQYF.

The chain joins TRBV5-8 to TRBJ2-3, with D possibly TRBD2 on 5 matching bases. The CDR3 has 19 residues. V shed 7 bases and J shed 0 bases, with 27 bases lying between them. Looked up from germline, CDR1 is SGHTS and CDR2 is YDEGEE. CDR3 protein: CASPTLPAASSSSTDTQYF. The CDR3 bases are TGTGCCAGCCCGACGCTACCCGCGGCTAGCTCCTCTAGCACAGATACGCAGTATTTT.

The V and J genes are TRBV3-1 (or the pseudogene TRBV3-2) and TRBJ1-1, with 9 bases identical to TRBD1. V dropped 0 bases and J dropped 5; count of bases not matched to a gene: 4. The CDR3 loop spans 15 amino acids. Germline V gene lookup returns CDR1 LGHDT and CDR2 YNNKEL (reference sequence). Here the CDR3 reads CASSQESGTGTEAFF. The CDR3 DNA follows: TGTGCCAGCAGCCAAGAAAGCGGGACAGGGACTGAAGCTTTCTTT.

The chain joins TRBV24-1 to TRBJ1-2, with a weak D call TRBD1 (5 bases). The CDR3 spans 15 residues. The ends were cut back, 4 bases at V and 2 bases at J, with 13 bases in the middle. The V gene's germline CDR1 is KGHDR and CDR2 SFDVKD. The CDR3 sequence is CATSELPGPNYGYTF. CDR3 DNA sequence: TGTGCCACCAGTGAACTACCGGGACCGAACTATGGCTACACCTTC.

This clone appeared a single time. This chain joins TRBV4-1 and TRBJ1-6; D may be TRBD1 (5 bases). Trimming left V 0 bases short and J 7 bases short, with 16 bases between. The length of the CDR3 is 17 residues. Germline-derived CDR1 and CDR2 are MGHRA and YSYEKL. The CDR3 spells CASSQESQGAWNSPLHF. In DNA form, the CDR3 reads TGCGCCAGCAGCCAAGAGTCTCAAGGGGCTTGGAATTCACCCCTCCACTTT.

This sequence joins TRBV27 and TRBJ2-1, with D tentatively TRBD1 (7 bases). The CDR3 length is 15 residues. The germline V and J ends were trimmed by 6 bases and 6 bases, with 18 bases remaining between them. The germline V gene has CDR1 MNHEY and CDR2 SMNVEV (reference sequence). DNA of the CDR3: TGTGCCAGCAGCCGCCCAGGGGGGCCGGGCAATGAGCAGTTCTTC. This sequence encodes CASSRPGGPGNEQFF.

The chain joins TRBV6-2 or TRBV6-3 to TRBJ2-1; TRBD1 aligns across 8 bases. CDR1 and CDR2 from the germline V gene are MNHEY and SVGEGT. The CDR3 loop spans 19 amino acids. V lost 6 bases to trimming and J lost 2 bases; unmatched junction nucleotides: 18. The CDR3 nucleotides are TGTGCCAGCAGCAAAGACAGGGGTCCGCGAACCTGGACCTACAATGAGCAGTTCTTC. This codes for CASSKDRGPRTWTYNEQFF.

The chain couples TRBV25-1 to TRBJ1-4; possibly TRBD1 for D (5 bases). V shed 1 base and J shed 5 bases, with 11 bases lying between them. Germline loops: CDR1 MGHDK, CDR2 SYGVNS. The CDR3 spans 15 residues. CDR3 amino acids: CASSELGGPNEKLFF. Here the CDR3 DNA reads TGTGCCAGCAGTGAATTGGGGGGACCGAATGAAAAACTGTTTTTT.

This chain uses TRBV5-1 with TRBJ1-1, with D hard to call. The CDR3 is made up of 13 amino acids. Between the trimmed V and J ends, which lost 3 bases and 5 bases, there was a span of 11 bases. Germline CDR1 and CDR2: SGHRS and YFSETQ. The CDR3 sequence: CASSYDRLTEAFF. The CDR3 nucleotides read TGCGCCAGCAGCTATGACCGTTTGACTGAAGCTTTCTTT.

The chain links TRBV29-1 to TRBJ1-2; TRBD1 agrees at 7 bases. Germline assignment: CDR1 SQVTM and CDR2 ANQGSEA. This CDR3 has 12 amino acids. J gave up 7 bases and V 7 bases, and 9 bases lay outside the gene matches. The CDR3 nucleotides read TGCAGCGAGATGACCGCAGGGGGTGGCTACACCTTC. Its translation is CSEMTAGGGYTF.

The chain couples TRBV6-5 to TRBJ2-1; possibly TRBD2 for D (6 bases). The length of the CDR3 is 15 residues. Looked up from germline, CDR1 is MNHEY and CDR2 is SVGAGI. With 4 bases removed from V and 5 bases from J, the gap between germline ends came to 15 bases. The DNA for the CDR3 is TGTGCCAGCAGTTCCCCGGGACTGCTAAACAATGAGCAGTTCTTC. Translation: CASSSPGLLNNEQFF.

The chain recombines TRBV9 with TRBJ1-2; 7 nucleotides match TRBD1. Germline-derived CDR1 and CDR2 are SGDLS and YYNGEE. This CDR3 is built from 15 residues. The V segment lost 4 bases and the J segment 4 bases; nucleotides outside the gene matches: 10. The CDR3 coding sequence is TGTGCCAGCAGCCGCCAAGGGGGCTATAGCTATGGCTACACCTTC. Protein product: CASSRQGGYSYGYTF.

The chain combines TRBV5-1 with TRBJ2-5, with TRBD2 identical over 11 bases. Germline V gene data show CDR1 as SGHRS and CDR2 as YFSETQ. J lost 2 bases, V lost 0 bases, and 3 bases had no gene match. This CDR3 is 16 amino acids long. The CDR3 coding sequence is TGCGCCAGCAGCTTGGCAGCTAGCGGGGGGCAAGAGACCCAGTACTTC. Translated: CASSLAASGGQETQYF.

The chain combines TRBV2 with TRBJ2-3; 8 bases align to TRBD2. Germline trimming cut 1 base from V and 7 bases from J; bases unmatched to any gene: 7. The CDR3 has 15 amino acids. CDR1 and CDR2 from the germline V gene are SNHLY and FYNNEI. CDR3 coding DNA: TGTGCCAGCAGTGAAGGGCGGGGGGCCCCATATACGCAGTATTTT. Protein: CASSEGRGAPYTQYF.

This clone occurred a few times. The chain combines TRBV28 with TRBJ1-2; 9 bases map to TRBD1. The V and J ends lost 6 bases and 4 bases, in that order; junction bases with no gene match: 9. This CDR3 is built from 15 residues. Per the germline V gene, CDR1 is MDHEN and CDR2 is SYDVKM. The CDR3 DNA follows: TGTGCCAGCAGCTTACAGGGGGCGCAGGCCTATGGCTACACCTTC. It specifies CASSLQGAQAYGYTF.

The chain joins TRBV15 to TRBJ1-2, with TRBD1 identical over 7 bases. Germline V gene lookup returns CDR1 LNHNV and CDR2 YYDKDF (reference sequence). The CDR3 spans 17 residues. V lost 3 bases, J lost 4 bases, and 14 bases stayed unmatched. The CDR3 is CATSRERPQGVGYGYTF. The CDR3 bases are TGTGCCACCAGCAGGGAGAGACCCCAGGGGGTCGGCTATGGCTACACCTTC.

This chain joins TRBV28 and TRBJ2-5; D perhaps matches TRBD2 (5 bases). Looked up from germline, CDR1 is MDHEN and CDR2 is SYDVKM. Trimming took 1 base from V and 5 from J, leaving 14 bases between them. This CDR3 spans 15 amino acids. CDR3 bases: TGTGCCAGCAGTTTATTGGGGTCCCGAGGGGAGACCCAGTACTTC. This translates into CASSLLGSRGETQYF.

The CDR3 bases are TGTGCCAGTAGTAGACGGAATAATGAAAAACTGTTTTTT. It translates to CASSRRNNEKLFF. V and J are TRBV19 and TRBJ1-4; D gene ambiguous. The ends were cut back, 4 bases at V and 4 bases at J, with 7 bases in the middle. This CDR3 contains 13 residues. Germline V gene sequence: CDR1 LNHDA, CDR2 SQIVND (reference sequence).

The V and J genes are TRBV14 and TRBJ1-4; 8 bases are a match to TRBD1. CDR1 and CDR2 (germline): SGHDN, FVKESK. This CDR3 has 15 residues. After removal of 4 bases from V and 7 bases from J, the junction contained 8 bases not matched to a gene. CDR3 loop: CASSPDRVRGEKLFF. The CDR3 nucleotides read TGTGCCAGCAGCCCGGACAGGGTACGAGGTGAAAAACTGTTTTTT.

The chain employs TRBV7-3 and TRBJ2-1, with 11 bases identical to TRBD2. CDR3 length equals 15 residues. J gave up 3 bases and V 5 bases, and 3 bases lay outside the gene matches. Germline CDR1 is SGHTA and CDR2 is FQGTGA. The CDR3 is CASSTSGSGYNEQFF. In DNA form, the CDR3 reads TGTGCCAGCAGCACTAGCGGGAGCGGCTACAATGAGCAGTTCTTC.

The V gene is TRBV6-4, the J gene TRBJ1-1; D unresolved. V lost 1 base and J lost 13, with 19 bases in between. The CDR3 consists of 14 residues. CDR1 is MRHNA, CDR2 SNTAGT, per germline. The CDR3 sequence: CASSDFRAPGEVFF. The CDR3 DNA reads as TGTGCCAGCAGTGACTTCCGGGCTCCTGGGGAGGTTTTCTTT.

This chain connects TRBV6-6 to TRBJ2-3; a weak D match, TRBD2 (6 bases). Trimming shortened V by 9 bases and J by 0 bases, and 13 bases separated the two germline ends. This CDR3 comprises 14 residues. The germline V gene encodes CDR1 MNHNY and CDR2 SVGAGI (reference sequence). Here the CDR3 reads CASCARGSTDTQYF. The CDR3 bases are TGTGCCAGTTGCGCCCGGGGGAGCACAGATACGCAGTATTTT.

The CDR3, as DNA: TGTGCCAGTAGTATCGGGATCCCGGGGGGTCAAGGAGATACGCAGTATTTT. Its translation is CASSIGIPGGQGDTQYF. The gene calls are TRBV19 and TRBJ2-3; 7 bases align to TRBD2. V was pared by 3 bases and J by 5 bases, with 14 bases of the junction left unmatched. The CDR3 runs to 17 residues. Germline CDR1 is LNHDA and CDR2 is SQIVND (reference sequence).

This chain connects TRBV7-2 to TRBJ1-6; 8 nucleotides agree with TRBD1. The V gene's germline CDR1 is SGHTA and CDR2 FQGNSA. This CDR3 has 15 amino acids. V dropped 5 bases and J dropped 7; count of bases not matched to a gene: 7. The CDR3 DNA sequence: TGTGCCAGCAGCGACTGGACAGGGATCAATTCACCCCTCCACTTT. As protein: CASSDWTGINSPLHF.